The text below deals with one TCR beta chain. Its target antigen remains unknown. Per-nucleotide qualities are absent, and no much larger clonotype sits a single base away. The entry originates in a study of ipilimumab plus nivolumab after autologous stem cell transplantation (dated by TCRdb to about 2021). A note on the overall study: Trial patients received a median of about 5 ipilimumab doses and 8 nivolumab doses. Primary refractory and relapsed disease were included in the DLBCL cohort, with 18-month progression-free survival of about 86% and 27%, respectively. The trial enrolled patients with high-risk diffuse large B cell lymphoma, mature T cell lymphoma, or multiple myeloma undergoing autologous transplant. Under 40 patients made up the trial's intent-to-treat population.

Checkpoint therapy began 14 to 28 days after autologous transplant, with ipilimumab given at 1 mg/kg intravenously on day 1 of selected weeks. Nivolumab was administered at 3 mg/kg intravenously on day 1 of weeks 1, 4, 7, 10, and every two weeks through week 26. The study was a Phase Ib clinical trial testing combined checkpoint inhibition with ipilimumab and nivolumab as consolidation after autologous stem cell transplantation. The CDR3 has 15 amino acids, counting the end cysteine and phenylalanine. Here the CDR3 DNA is all that survives: 45 bases in frame from base 1. V is reduced by 7 bases and J by 0 bases, leaving a spacing of 14 bases between them. Via the germline V gene, CDR1 is SNHLY and CDR2 FYNNEI. The investigation overall reported the following: Combined checkpoint inhibition appeared tolerable as post-transplant consolidation, according to the authors' conclusion. Per the authors, a biologic rationale for further study of the post-transplant checkpoint inhibition approach was offered by T cell receptor repertoire, regulatory T cell phenotype and gut microbiota profiles.

The method was the immunoSEQ multiplex PCR assay. The table was pulled from immuneACCESS by TCRdb, which kept in-frame rearrangements only. Such tables lose some clones; where checked, under half of the loss comes from unresolved V genes, and the rest has no known cause. A total of around 21,000 clones appear in this sample, 75% to 85% of them only once. The ten top clones hold over 15% of the sample. The sample consisted of PBMCs, taken in a trial of ipilimumab plus nivolumab as post-transplant consolidation. The receptor comes from a male donor with diffuse large B-cell lymphoma. This chain joins TRBV2 to TRBJ2-3, with a weak D call of TRBD2 (6 bases match). The sequence in DNA is TGTGCCAGCACCCCTGGCGGGGCGAGCACAGATACGCAGTATTTT. It encodes CASTPGGASTDTQYF. With the portions outside the CDR3 filled from the reference TRBV2 and TRBJ2-3 genes, the complete variable region becomes EPEVTQTPSHQVTQMGQEVILRCVPISNHLYFYWYRQILGQKVEFLVSFYNNEISEKSEIFDDQFSVERPDGSNFTLKIRSTKLEDSAMYFCASTPGGASTDTQYFGPGTRLTVL.